This T cell receptor (beta chain) came from a study of cytotoxic CD8 clonotypes in ibrutinib-treated CLL. Sequenced by immunoSEQ multiplex PCR; TCRdb stores in-frame clones only, minus some. The data show approximately 45,000 clones, 60% to 80% seen once. V gave up 3 bases and J gave up 8 bases, with 8 bases separating them. The V gene's germline CDR1 is SGHRS and CDR2 YFSETQ. The CDR3 loop spans 12 amino acids. The V and J genes are TRBV5-1 and TRBJ1-4, with D perhaps matching TRBD1 (5 bases). The receptor was isolated from a human donor with chronic lymphocytic leukemia. The sequenced sample was PBMCs, obtained after 12 months of ibrutinib treatment. The CDR3 region has the DNA TGCGCCAGCAGCTCCGGGGGGGAAAAACTGTTTTTT. This encodes CASSSGGEKLFF. Supplemented by reference TRBV5-1 and TRBJ1-4, the full variable domain reads KAGVTQTPRYLIKTRGQQVTLSCSPISGHRSVSWYQQTPGQGLQFLFEYFSETQRNKGNFPGRFSGRQFSNSRSEMNVSTLELGDSALYLCASSSGGEKLFFGSGTQLSVL.